This passage covers 8 T cell receptor beta chains from one sample sequenced in a study of shared clonotypes between healthy human individuals. Only in-frame clones appear in the TCRdb table, and some are missing; sequencing was by immunoSEQ multiplex PCR. The sample holds some 1 million clones, under 80% seen once. Sequenced: memory CD4+ T cells sorted from blood. Subset indicated: CD45RA-negative fraction. All receptors come from a man between 18 and 35 years old in good health.

This clone was picked up a small number of times. V gene TRBV30 combines with J gene TRBJ1-1, with TRBD1 matching 10 bases. This CDR3 comprises 14 residues. V shed 3 bases, J shed 5 bases, and the junction held 6 bases outside the gene matches. Germline assignment: CDR1 GTSNPN and CDR2 SVGIG (reference sequence). CDR3 in DNA: TGTGCCTGGAGCTTGACAGGGGGCGAGACTGAAGCTTTCTTT. This sequence encodes CAWSLTGGETEAFF. The variable domain in full, completed from reference TRBV30 and TRBJ1-1, reads SQTIHQWPATLVQPVGSPLSLECTVEGTSNPNLYWYRQAAGRGLQLLFYSVGIGQISSEVPQNLSASRPQDRQFILSSKKLLLSDSGFYLCAWSLTGGETEAFFGQGTRLTVV.

On this clone itself: Its ends do not fully match the called genes, so a read error is possible. V is TRBV28 and J is TRBJ2-5; perhaps TRBD1 as D (6 bases). CDR3 length: 16 residues. Germline CDR1 MDHEN, CDR2 SYDVKM. The CDR3 DNA is TGTGCCAGCAGTTCACCCGACAGGCGCCTCCAAGAGGCCCAGTACTTC. It translates to CASSSPDRRLQEAQYF.

This chain connects TRBV7-8 to TRBJ1-5, with no clear D. This CDR3 has 16 residues. The germline gives CDR1 SGHVS, CDR2 FQNEAQ. Between the trimmed V and J ends, which lost 4 bases and 4 bases, there was a span of 17 bases. The CDR3 sequence: CASSSEGWAANQPQHF. The DNA of the CDR3 is TGTGCCAGCAGCTCCGAGGGTTGGGCAGCTAATCAGCCCCAGCATTTT.

The rearrangement links TRBV18 to TRBJ1-6, with 8 bases fitting TRBD1. Germline CDR1 KGHSH, CDR2 LQKENI. The CDR3 loop spans 15 amino acids. The ends lost 5 bases at V and 5 bases at J; junction bases unmatched: 5. The CDR3, as DNA: TGTGCCAGCTCAGGACAGGGTTCTAATAATTCACCCCTCCACTTT. Translation: CASSGQGSNNSPLHF.

The chain has TRBV11-2 and TRBJ2-1; a weak D match, TRBD1 (5 bases). The germline V gene encodes CDR1 SGHAT and CDR2 FQNNGV. V was cut by 5 bases and J by 2 bases, with 13 bases left in between. The CDR3 length is 15 residues. CDR3 in amino acids: CASSPTGKPYNEQFF. CDR3 nucleotide sequence: TGTGCCAGCAGCCCAACAGGAAAACCCTACAATGAGCAGTTCTTC.

V usage is TRBV19 and J usage is TRBJ2-3; D not resolved. CDR1 and CDR2 (germline): LNHDA, SQIVND (reference sequence). Deletions cut 6 bases from V and 3 bases from J, with 10 bases between. This CDR3 is built from 13 residues. The CDR3 DNA follows: TGTGCCAGTAGCCTTTTCAAGACAGATACGCAGTATTTT. Protein product: CASSLFKTDTQYF.

This clone was observed once. This chain joins TRBV18 and TRBJ2-7; the D is unclear. From germline, CDR1 is KGHSH and CDR2 LQKENI. V was pared by 6 bases and J by 0 bases, with 9 bases between. The CDR3 runs to 13 residues. CDR3 sequence (DNA): TGTGCCAGCTCGCAGGAAAGCTCCTACGAGCAGTACTTC. Amino acid sequence: CASSQESSYEQYF. The full variable domain, rest sourced from reference TRBV18 and TRBJ2-7, is NAGVMQNPRHLVRRRGQEARLRCSPMKGHSHVYWYRQLPEEGLKFMVYLQKENIIDESGMPKERFSAEFPKEGPSILRIQQVVRGDSAAYFCASSQESSYEQYFGPGTRLTVT.

The chain combines TRBV30 with TRBJ2-5, with unresolved D. CDR3 length: 13 residues. Looked up from germline, CDR1 is GTSNPN and CDR2 is SVGIG (reference sequence). Trimming shortened V by 2 bases and J by 6 bases, and 13 bases separated the two germline ends. CDR3 residues: CAWSPSTQQTQYF. As DNA, the CDR3 is TGTGCCTGGAGTCCGTCGACTCAGCAGACCCAGTACTTC.